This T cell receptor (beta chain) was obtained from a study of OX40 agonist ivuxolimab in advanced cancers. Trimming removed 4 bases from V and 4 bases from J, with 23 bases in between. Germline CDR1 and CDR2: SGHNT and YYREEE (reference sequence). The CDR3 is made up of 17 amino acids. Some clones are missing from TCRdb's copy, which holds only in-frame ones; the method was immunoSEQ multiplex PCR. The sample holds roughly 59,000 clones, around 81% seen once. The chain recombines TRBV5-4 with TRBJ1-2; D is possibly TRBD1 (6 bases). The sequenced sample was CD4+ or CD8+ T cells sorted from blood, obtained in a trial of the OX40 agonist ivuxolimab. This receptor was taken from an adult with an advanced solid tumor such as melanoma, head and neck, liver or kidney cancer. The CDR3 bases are TGTGCCAGCAGCCCCGTCCGAGCCCAGGGGCTGGTCTATGGCTACACCTTC. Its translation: CASSPVRAQGLVYGYTF.